The TCR beta chain under discussion was sequenced for a study of shared clonotypes between healthy human individuals. Genomic DNA from each subset was divided evenly over several immunoSEQ plates. Some clones are missing from TCRdb's copy, which holds only in-frame ones; the method was immunoSEQ multiplex PCR. Among some 1.5 million clones listed, roughly 98% were seen once. For this clone: The antigen is undetermined.

Study-level points and caveats: Naive CD4 clonotype sharing across a handful of donors was around 5%.

Sequenced material: naive CD4+ T cells sorted from blood. Subset noted: CD45RA+ positively selected. The TCR comes from a man aged 25-40 years in good health.

The CDR3, as DNA: TGTGCCAGCAGCTACATGCTGGGGGGGTTTTTGGAGACCCAGTACTTC. Residues: CASSYMLGGFLETQYF. The chain joins TRBV11-3 to TRBJ2-5; 7 bases are a match to TRBD2. V lost 4 bases, J lost 5 bases, and 13 bases stayed unmatched. CDR1 and CDR2 from the germline V gene are SGHNT and YENEEA. The CDR3 contains 16 residues.